The present TCR beta chain was sequenced within a study of blood T cell repertoires in COVID-19. Study at large: COVID-19 samples from acute and convalescent phases originated in the United States, Italy and Spain.

In the original analysis: Counts of nucleated cells, estimated from reference gene primer amplification, were obtained. Measured with immunoSEQ multiplex PCR; TCRdb has only the in-frame clones, and not every one. For V, J and clone size, that table is used; D and trimming come from the DNA. Of approximately 69,000 clones in the sample, roughly 83% were seen once. The V and J ends lost 3 bases and 2 bases respectively, with 12 bases between them. CDR3 length: 15 residues. Germline CDR1 reads SGDLS; CDR2 reads YYNGEE. The receptor was isolated from a woman aged 80 or over with acute or convalescent COVID-19. Material: peripheral blood. This chain uses TRBV9 with TRBJ1-3; possible D gene TRBD1, 6 bases. The CDR3 bases are TGTGCCAGCAGCGCCGGACAGCGAACTGGAAACACCATATATTTT. Translated: CASSAGQRTGNTIYF.